The clone carrying this TCR beta chain was picked up many times. The germline CDR1 and CDR2 sequences are SGHRS and YFSETQ. V was pared by 4 bases and J by 2 bases, with 22 bases between. This CDR3 is 17 amino acids long. The data originate from a study of metastatic and nonmetastatic thyroid tumors. Nobody among the patients had been given any treatment before thyroid surgery. Via MiXCR, TCRdb re-called the PCR reads. This table has roughly 83,000 clones, around 14% appearing once. The chain has TRBV5-1 and TRBJ2-7, with D perhaps matching TRBD1 or TRBD2 (5 bases each). Material: blood. The receptor was derived from a female donor with papillary thyroid cancer or a benign thyroid nodule (not recorded which). Some clones in this sample may be carry-over from other donors' samples. DNA for the CDR3: TGCGCCAGCAGCCCCTTTGGCTCGGGTTGGGGGACCTACGAGCAGTACTTC. Its protein is CASSPFGSGWGTYEQYF.